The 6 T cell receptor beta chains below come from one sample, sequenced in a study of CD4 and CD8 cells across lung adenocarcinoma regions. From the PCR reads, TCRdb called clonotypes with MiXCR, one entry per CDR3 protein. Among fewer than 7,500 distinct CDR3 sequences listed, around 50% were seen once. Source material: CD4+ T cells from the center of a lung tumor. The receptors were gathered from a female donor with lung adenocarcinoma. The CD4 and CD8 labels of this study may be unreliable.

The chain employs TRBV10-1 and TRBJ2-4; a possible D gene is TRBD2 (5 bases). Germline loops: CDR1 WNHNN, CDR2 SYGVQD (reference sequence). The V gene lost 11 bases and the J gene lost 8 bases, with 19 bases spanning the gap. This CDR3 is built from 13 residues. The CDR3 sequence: CASELEGKDIQYF. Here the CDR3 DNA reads TGCGCCTCGGAACTAGAAGGTAAAGACATTCAGTACTTC.

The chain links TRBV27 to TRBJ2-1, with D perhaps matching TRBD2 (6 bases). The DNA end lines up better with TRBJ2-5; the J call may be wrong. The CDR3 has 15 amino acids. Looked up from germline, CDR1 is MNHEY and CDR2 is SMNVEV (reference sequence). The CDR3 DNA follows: TGTGCCAGCAGTTATTCGGCCGGGGGACAAGAGACCCAGTACTTC. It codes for CASSYSAGGQETQYF.

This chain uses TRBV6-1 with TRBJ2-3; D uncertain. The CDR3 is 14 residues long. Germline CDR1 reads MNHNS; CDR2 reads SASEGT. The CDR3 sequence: CAGRAVMSSDTQYF. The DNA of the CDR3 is TGTGCGGGCCGGGCGGTTATGAGCTCAGATACGCAGTATTTT.

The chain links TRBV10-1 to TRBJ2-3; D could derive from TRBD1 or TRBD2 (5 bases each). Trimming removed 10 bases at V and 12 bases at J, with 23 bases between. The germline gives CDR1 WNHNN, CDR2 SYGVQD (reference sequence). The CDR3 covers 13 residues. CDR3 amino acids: CATGLEAKDIQYF. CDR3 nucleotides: TGCGCCACGGGGCTAGAAGCTAAAGACATTCAGTATTTT.

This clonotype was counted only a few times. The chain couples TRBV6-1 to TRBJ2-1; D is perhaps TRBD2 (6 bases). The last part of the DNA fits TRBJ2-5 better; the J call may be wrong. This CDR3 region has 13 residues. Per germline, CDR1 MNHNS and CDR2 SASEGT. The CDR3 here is CASSDYLQETQYF. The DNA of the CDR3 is TGTGCCAGTTCGGACTACCTACAAGAGACCCAGTACTTC.

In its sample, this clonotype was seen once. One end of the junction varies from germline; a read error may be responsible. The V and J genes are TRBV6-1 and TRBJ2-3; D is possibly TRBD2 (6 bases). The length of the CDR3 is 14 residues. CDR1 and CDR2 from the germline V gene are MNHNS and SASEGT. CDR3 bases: TGTGCCAGCAGGGGAGTTAGCGGCAAAGATACTCAGTATTTT. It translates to CASRGVSGKDTQYF.